A selection of T cell receptor beta chains follows, all from one sample in a study of OX40 agonist ivuxolimab in advanced cancers. Profiled with immunoSEQ multiplex PCR; TCRdb holds only in-frame clones, not every one. The table has 40,000 to 50,000 clones, roughly 90% seen once; the top ten hold roughly 1.1%. The sequenced sample was CD4+ or CD8+ T cells sorted from blood, obtained in a trial of the OX40 agonist ivuxolimab. These receptor sequences come from an adult with an advanced solid tumor such as melanoma, head and neck, liver or kidney cancer. Both conserved end residues are part of each CDR3. Each record gives: D gene, V gene, J gene, clone size, CDR3 protein, CDR3 DNA. A D gene is named only where the DNA matches it firmly. The listing skips clone size in some rows; elsewhere it reads once, few, many or a size class.

d_gene: NA; v_gene: TRBV7-2; j_gene: TRBJ2-1; abundance: NA; CDR3aa: CASSLQYNEQFF; CDR3nt: TGTGCCAGCAGCTTACAGTACAATGAGCAGTTCTTC
d_gene: NA; v_gene: TRBV29-1; j_gene: TRBJ1-1; abundance: NA; CDR3aa: CSVALTGNTEAFF; CDR3nt: TGCAGCGTCGCCCTCACGGGGAACACTGAAGCTTTCTTT
d_gene: NA; v_gene: TRBV5-1; j_gene: TRBJ1-6; abundance: once; CDR3aa: CASSLRGDSPLHF; CDR3nt: TGCGCCAGCAGCTTGCGGGGTGATTCACCCCTCCACTTT
d_gene: TRBD2; v_gene: TRBV2; j_gene: TRBJ2-7; abundance: once; CDR3aa: CASSGLAGTYEQYF; CDR3nt: TGTGCCAGCAGTGGACTAGCGGGAACCTACGAGCAGTACTTC
d_gene: NA; v_gene: TRBV9; j_gene: TRBJ2-5; abundance: once; CDR3aa: CASSALSGPGTQYF; CDR3nt: TGTGCCAGCAGCGCACTTAGCGGTCCGGGGACCCAGTACTTC
d_gene: NA; v_gene: TRBV19; j_gene: TRBJ2-7; abundance: NA; CDR3aa: CASNRGEGPTYEQYF; CDR3nt: TGTGCCAGTAACCGTGGTGAGGGGCCTACCTACGAGCAGTACTTC
d_gene: NA; v_gene: TRBV27; j_gene: TRBJ1-6; abundance: NA; CDR3aa: CASSPRTNSPLHF; CDR3nt: TGTGCCAGCAGCCCACGGACCAATTCACCCCTCCACTTT
d_gene: TRBD2; v_gene: TRBV4-1; j_gene: TRBJ2-3; abundance: NA; CDR3aa: CASSPGVAGGPRDTQYF; CDR3nt: TGCGCCAGCAGCCCAGGGGTAGCGGGAGGTCCGCGAGATACGCAGTATTTT
d_gene: TRBD2; v_gene: TRBV4-2; j_gene: TRBJ2-7; abundance: once; CDR3aa: CASSQDWTSGTYEQYF; CDR3nt: TGTGCCAGCAGCCAAGATTGGACTAGCGGGACCTACGAGCAGTACTTC
d_gene: TRBD2; v_gene: TRBV7-3; j_gene: TRBJ2-4; abundance: once; CDR3aa: CASSSSGRPAKNIQYF; CDR3nt: TGTGCCAGCAGCTCCAGCGGGAGGCCAGCCAAAAACATTCAGTACTTC
d_gene: NA; v_gene: TRBV6-6; j_gene: TRBJ2-1; abundance: NA; CDR3aa: CASSYSRTANYNEQFF; CDR3nt: TGTGCCAGCAGTTACTCGCGGACAGCGAACTACAATGAGCAGTTCTTC
d_gene: TRBD1; v_gene: TRBV30; j_gene: TRBJ1-5; abundance: NA; CDR3aa: CAWSQGGSNQPQHF; CDR3nt: TGTGCCTGGTCACAGGGGGGGAGCAATCAGCCCCAGCATTTT
d_gene: NA; v_gene: TRBV6-1; j_gene: TRBJ2-5; abundance: NA; CDR3aa: CASGQGGIVTQYF; CDR3nt: TGTGCCAGCGGCCAGGGGGGGATCGTGACCCAGTACTTC
d_gene: NA; v_gene: TRBV18; j_gene: TRBJ2-2; abundance: NA; CDR3aa: CASSQSGGGGGGELFF; CDR3nt: TGTGCCAGCTCTCAATCCGGAGGAGGGGGCGGCGGGGAGCTGTTTTTT
d_gene: TRBD2; v_gene: TRBV27; j_gene: TRBJ2-5; abundance: NA; CDR3aa: CASSRRRIPGLAIGETQYF; CDR3nt: TGTGCCAGCAGCCGGAGGCGCATTCCGGGACTAGCGATAGGGGAGACCCAGTACTTC
d_gene: TRBD2; v_gene: TRBV6-1; j_gene: TRBJ2-3; abundance: NA; CDR3aa: CASSWTSGGTDTQYF; CDR3nt: TGTGCCAGCAGTTGGACTAGCGGGGGCACAGATACGCAGTATTTT
d_gene: NA; v_gene: TRBV4-2; j_gene: TRBJ2-4; abundance: NA; CDR3aa: CASSQDAAGKNIQYF; CDR3nt: TGTGCCAGCAGCCAAGATGCGGCAGGTAAAAACATTCAGTACTTC
d_gene: NA; v_gene: TRBV11-2; j_gene: TRBJ2-1; abundance: NA; CDR3aa: CASSLAGSYNEQFF; CDR3nt: TGTGCCAGCAGCTTAGCAGGGTCCTACAATGAGCAGTTCTTC
d_gene: TRBD1; v_gene: TRBV27; j_gene: TRBJ1-2; abundance: NA; CDR3aa: CASSFPTGGKANYGYTF; CDR3nt: TGTGCCAGCAGTTTCCCGACAGGGGGGAAGGCCAACTATGGCTACACCTTC
d_gene: NA; v_gene: TRBV11-2; j_gene: TRBJ2-2; abundance: NA; CDR3aa: CASSLGNTLNTGELFF; CDR3nt: TGTGCCAGCAGCTTAGGTAACACCCTCAACACCGGGGAGCTGTTTTTT
d_gene: TRBD2; v_gene: TRBV19; j_gene: TRBJ2-2; abundance: NA; CDR3aa: CATLRPGGNTGELFF; CDR3nt: TGTGCCACCTTAAGACCGGGGGGGAACACCGGGGAGCTGTTTTTT
d_gene: NA; v_gene: TRBV7-3; j_gene: TRBJ2-2; abundance: once; CDR3aa: CASSPNIAGELFF; CDR3nt: TGTGCCAGCAGCCCCAACATAGCGGGGGAGCTGTTTTTT
d_gene: TRBD2; v_gene: TRBV9; j_gene: TRBJ2-1; abundance: NA; CDR3aa: CASSVGEGGRAINEQFF; CDR3nt: TGTGCCAGCAGCGTAGGAGAGGGCGGGAGGGCCATAAATGAGCAGTTCTTC
d_gene: NA; v_gene: TRBV6-6; j_gene: TRBJ2-2; abundance: NA; CDR3aa: CASSNGLANTGELFF; CDR3nt: TGTGCCAGCAGTAACGGACTGGCGAACACCGGGGAGCTGTTTTTT
d_gene: NA; v_gene: TRBV10-3; j_gene: TRBJ2-5; abundance: NA; CDR3aa: CAISESWGLETQYF; CDR3nt: TGTGCCATCAGTGAGTCTTGGGGGCTGGAGACCCAGTACTTC
d_gene: TRBD2; v_gene: TRBV7-9; j_gene: TRBJ2-7; abundance: NA; CDR3aa: CASSLGLAGDEQYF; CDR3nt: TGTGCCAGCAGCTTGGGACTAGCGGGAGACGAGCAGTACTTC
d_gene: TRBD1; v_gene: TRBV5-4; j_gene: TRBJ2-6; abundance: NA; CDR3aa: CASSLRQGSSGANVLTF; CDR3nt: TGTGCCAGCAGCCTAAGACAGGGAAGCTCTGGGGCCAACGTCCTGACTTTC
d_gene: NA; v_gene: TRBV28; j_gene: TRBJ1-5; abundance: once; CDR3aa: CASSFRLGQPQHF; CDR3nt: TGTGCCAGCAGTTTCCGACTGGGGCAGCCCCAGCATTTT
d_gene: NA; v_gene: TRBV7-8; j_gene: TRBJ2-6; abundance: NA; CDR3aa: CASTIQFSGANVLTF; CDR3nt: TGTGCCAGCACCATTCAGTTCTCTGGGGCCAACGTCCTGACTTTC
d_gene: TRBD2; v_gene: TRBV4-3; j_gene: TRBJ2-5; abundance: NA; CDR3aa: CASSRGLAGEGYQETQYF; CDR3nt: TGCGCCAGCAGCCGCGGACTAGCGGGAGAGGGTTACCAAGAGACCCAGTACTTC
d_gene: TRBD2; v_gene: TRBV27; j_gene: TRBJ2-7; abundance: NA; CDR3aa: CASSFSASSWGGEQYF; CDR3nt: TGTGCCAGCAGTTTTTCTGCTTCCAGCTGGGGGGGAGAGCAGTACTTC
d_gene: NA; v_gene: TRBV11-2; j_gene: TRBJ2-3; abundance: NA; CDR3aa: CASSVTRVPTDTQYF; CDR3nt: TGTGCCAGCAGCGTGACAAGGGTCCCCACAGATACGCAGTATTTT
d_gene: TRBD1; v_gene: TRBV19; j_gene: TRBJ1-2; abundance: few; CDR3aa: CASSQDRGDYGYTF; CDR3nt: TGTGCCAGTAGCCAAGACAGGGGAGACTATGGCTACACCTTC
d_gene: NA; v_gene: TRBV11-2; j_gene: TRBJ1-1; abundance: NA; CDR3aa: CASSLDGNRRYTEAFF; CDR3nt: TGTGCCAGCAGCTTAGATGGGAACAGGAGATACACTGAAGCTTTCTTT
d_gene: TRBD1; v_gene: TRBV7-2; j_gene: TRBJ1-6; abundance: NA; CDR3aa: CASSGRQGANSPLHF; CDR3nt: TGTGCCAGCAGCGGCCGACAGGGGGCGAATTCACCCCTCCACTTT
d_gene: NA; v_gene: TRBV5-1; j_gene: TRBJ2-7; abundance: NA; CDR3aa: CASRGASSYEQYF; CDR3nt: TGCGCCAGCAGGGGGGCATCGTCCTACGAGCAGTACTTC
d_gene: TRBD1; v_gene: TRBV7-9; j_gene: TRBJ2-7; abundance: NA; CDR3aa: CASSPGQVPSYEQYF; CDR3nt: TGTGCCAGCAGCCCCGGACAGGTGCCTTCCTACGAGCAGTACTTC
d_gene: NA; v_gene: TRBV6-1; j_gene: TRBJ2-5; abundance: once; CDR3aa: CASSEAFRAGLTQYF; CDR3nt: TGTGCCAGCAGTGAAGCGTTCCGGGCCGGCCTGACCCAGTACTTC